This TCR beta chain was profiled in a study of early T cells in non-severe SARS-CoV-2 infection. TCRdb re-derived calls from the 5' RACE reads in MiXCR, one entry per CDR3 protein. Among approximately 37,000 distinct CDR3 sequences listed, 5.4% were seen once. The CDR3 covers 15 residues. Germline V CDR1 and CDR2: MNHNY, SVGAGI (reference sequence). V gave up 3 bases and J gave up 0 bases, with 9 bases separating them. This clonotype came up many times. Sequencing was performed on whole blood, taken at baseline. This chain links TRBV6-6 with TRBJ1-3, with D hard to call. This TCR derives from an adult who was a healthcare worker with PCR-confirmed SARS-CoV-2 infection or an uninfected control (not recorded which). The CDR3 spells CASSYSMSSGNTIYF. The CDR3 bases are TGTGCCAGCAGTTATTCGATGAGCTCTGGAAACACCATATATTTT.